This entry describes one T cell receptor beta chain. Study processing details: Reference gene primers were amplified, and this amplification served to estimate nucleated cell counts. Clones were sequenced by immunoSEQ multiplex PCR, and TCRdb holds only the in-frame ones, with some missing. Clone size and V and J calls were adopted from that table, with D and trimming inferred from the DNA. The sample contains 200,000 to 250,000 clones, about 80% of which appear only once. These data originate in a study of blood T cell repertoires in COVID-19. Across the whole study: COVID-19 samples collected from the United States, Italy and Spain covered acute and convalescent phases. T cells, B-cell-depleted T cells, or PBMCs supplied cDNA or gDNA.

A Seattle source enrolled patients during active infection and followed them longitudinally. Germline V gene sequence: CDR1 SNHLY, CDR2 FYNNEI. The CDR3 length is 14 residues. V was clipped by 6 bases and J by 5 bases, with 16 bases between them. Material: peripheral blood. The chain joins TRBV2 to TRBJ1-1; D is ambiguous. The clonotype comes from a woman aged 80 or older with COVID-19, enrolled during active disease. CDR3 sequence reads: CASRRSPNHTEAFF. For the CDR3, the DNA is TGTGCCAGCAGGAGGAGTCCCAACCATACTGAAGCTTTCTTT. The full variable domain, completed using reference TRBV2 and TRBJ1-1, is EPEVTQTPSHQVTQMGQEVILRCVPISNHLYFYWYRQILGQKVEFLVSFYNNEISEKSEIFDDQFSVERPDGSNFTLKIRSTKLEDSAMYFCASRRSPNHTEAFFGQGTRLTVV.